Below, one T cell receptor (beta chain) is given with its context. The data were obtained in a study of control samples from healthy donors and cancer patients. Using immunoSEQ multiplex PCR, the repertoire was profiled, and TCRdb retains in-frame clones only, with some absent. Seen here are about 61,000 clones, around 87% observed once, and the top ten hold 5.5% to 7%. Per germline, CDR1 SNHLY and CDR2 FYNNEI. Trimming cost V 6 bases and J 3 bases, with 15 bases left between them. The CDR3 covers 14 residues. This rearrangement joins TRBV2 to TRBJ2-7; the D gene could be TRBD1 or TRBD2 (6 bases each). The TCR comes from a man aged 60-69 years with colorectal cancer. Sequenced sample: PBMCs. The DNA for the CDR3 is TGTGCCAGCAGGCCGGGGGCAGGGTACTACGAGCAGTACTTC. It encodes CASRPGAGYYEQYF. Full variable domain (missing parts from reference TRBV2 and TRBJ2-7): EPEVTQTPSHQVTQMGQEVILRCVPISNHLYFYWYRQILGQKVEFLVSFYNNEISEKSEIFDDQFSVERPDGSNFTLKIRSTKLEDSAMYFCASRPGAGYYEQYFGPGTRLTVT.